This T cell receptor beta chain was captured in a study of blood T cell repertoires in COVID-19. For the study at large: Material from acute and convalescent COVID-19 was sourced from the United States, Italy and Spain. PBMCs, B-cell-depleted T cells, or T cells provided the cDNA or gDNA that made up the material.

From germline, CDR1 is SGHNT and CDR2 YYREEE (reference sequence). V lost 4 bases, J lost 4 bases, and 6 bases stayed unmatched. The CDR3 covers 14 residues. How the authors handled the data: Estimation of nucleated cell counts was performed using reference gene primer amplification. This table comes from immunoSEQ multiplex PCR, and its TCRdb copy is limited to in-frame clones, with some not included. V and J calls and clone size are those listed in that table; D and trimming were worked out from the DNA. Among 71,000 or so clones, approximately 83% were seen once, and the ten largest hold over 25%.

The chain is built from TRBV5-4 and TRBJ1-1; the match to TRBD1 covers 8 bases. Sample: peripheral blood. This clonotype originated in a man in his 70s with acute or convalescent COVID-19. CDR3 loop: CASSIGQGGTEAFF. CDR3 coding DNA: TGTGCCAGCAGCATAGGACAGGGAGGCACTGAAGCTTTCTTT.